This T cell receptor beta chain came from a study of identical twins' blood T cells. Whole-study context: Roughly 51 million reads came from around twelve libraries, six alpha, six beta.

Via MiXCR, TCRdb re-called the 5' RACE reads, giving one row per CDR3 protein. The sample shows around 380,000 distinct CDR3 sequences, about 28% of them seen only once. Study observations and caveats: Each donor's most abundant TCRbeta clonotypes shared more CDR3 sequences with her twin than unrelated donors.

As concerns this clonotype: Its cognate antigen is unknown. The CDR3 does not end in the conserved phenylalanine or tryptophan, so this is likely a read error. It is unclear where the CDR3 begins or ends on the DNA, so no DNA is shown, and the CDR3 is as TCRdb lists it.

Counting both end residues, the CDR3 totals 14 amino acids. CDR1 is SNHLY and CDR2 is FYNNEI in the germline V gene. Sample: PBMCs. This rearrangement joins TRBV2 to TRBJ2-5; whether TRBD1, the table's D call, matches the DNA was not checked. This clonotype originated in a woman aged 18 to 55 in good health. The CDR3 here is CASSVGQAQETQYL.